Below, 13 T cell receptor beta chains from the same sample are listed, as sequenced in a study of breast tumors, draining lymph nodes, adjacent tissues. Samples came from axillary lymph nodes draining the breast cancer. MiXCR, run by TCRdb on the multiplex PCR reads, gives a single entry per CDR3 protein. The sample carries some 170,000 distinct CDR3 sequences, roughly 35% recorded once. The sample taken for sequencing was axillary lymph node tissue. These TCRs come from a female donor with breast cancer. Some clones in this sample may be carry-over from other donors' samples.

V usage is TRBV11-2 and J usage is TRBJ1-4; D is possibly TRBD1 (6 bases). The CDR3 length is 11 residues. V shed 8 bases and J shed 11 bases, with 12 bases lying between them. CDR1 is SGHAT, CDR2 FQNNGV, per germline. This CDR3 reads CASPDRTKLFF. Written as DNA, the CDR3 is TGTGCCAGCCCCGACAGGACTAAACTGTTTTTT. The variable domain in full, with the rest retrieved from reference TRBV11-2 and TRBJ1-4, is EAGVAQSPRYKIIEKRQSVAFWCNPISGHATLYWYQQILGQGPKLLIQFQNNGVVDDSQLPKDRFSAERLKGVDSTLKIQPAKLEDSAVYLCASPDRTKLFFGSGTQLSVL.

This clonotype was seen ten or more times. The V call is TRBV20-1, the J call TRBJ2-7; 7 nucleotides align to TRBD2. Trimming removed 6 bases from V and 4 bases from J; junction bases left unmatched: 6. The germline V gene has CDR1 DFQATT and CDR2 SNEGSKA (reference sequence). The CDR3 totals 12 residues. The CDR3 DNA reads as TGCAGTGCCATGCACGGGGGGTACGAGCAGTACTTC. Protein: CSAMHGGYEQYF.

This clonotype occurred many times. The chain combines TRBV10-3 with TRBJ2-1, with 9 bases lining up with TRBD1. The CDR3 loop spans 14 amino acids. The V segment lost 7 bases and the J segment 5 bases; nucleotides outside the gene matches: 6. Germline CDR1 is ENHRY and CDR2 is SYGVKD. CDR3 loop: CAINHRGLDNEQFF. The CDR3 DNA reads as TGTGCCATCAATCACAGGGGGCTGGACAATGAGCAGTTCTTC.

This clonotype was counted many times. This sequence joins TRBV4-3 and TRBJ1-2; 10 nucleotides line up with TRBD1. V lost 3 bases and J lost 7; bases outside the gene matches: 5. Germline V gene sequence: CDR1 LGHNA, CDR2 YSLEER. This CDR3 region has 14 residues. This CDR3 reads CASSQRDRGSGYTF. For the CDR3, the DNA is TGCGCCAGCAGCCAGAGGGACAGGGGATCTGGCTACACCTTC.

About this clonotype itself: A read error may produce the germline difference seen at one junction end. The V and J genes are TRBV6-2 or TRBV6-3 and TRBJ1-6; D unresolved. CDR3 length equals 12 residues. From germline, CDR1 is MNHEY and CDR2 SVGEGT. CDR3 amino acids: CASSYCNSPPHF. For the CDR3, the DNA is TGTGCCAGCAGTTACTGTAATTCACCCCCCCACTTT.

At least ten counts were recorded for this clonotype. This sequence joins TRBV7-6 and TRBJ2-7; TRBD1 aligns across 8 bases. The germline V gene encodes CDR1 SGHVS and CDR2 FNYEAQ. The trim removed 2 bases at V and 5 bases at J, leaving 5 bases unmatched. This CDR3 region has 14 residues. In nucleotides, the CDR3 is TGTGCCAGCAGCTTAATCCAGGGGGCCCACGAGCAGTACTTC. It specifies CASSLIQGAHEQYF.

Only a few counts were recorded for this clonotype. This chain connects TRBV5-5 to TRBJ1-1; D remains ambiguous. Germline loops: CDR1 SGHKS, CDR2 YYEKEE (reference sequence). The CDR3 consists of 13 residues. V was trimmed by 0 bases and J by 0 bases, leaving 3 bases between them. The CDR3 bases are TGTGCCAGCAGCTTGGACGTGAACACTGAAGCTTTCTTT. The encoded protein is CASSLDVNTEAFF.

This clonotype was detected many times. The CDR3 sequence: CASSHYDSPYEQYF. The CDR3 coding sequence is TGTGCCAGCAGCCATTATGACAGTCCCTACGAGCAGTACTTC. The chain recombines TRBV14 with TRBJ2-7, with a tentative D call TRBD1 (5 bases). The V gene lost 3 bases and the J gene lost 2 bases, with 11 bases spanning the gap. In germline, CDR1 is SGHDN, CDR2 FVKESK. The CDR3 totals 14 residues.

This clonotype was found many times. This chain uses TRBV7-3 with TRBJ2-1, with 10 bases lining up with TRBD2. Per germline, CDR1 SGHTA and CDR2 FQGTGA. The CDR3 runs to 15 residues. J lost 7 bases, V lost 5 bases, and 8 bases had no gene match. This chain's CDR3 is CASSKSGGAGNEQFF. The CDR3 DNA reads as TGTGCCAGCAGCAAGAGCGGGGGGGCCGGAAATGAGCAGTTCTTC.

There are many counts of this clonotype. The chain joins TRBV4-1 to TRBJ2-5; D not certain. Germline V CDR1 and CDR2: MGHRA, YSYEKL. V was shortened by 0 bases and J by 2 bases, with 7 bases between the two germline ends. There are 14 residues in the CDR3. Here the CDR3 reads CASSQEDPQETQYF. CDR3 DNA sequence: TGCGCCAGCAGCCAAGAGGATCCTCAAGAGACCCAGTACTTC.

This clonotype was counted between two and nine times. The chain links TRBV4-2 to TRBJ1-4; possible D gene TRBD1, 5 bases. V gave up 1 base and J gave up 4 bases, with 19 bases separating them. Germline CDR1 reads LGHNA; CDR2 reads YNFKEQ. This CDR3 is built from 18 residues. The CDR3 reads CASSQAGGGVQDNEKLFF. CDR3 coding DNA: TGTGCCAGCAGCCAAGCCGGGGGGGGGGTGCAAGATAATGAAAAACTGTTTTTT.

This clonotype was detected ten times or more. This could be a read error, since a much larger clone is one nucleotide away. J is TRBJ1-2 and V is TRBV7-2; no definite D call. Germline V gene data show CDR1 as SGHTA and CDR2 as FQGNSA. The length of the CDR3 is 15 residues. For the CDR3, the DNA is TGTGCCAGCAGCTTAGCGCCGGAGGCGAGCTATGGCTACCCCTTC. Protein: CASSLAPEASYGYPF.

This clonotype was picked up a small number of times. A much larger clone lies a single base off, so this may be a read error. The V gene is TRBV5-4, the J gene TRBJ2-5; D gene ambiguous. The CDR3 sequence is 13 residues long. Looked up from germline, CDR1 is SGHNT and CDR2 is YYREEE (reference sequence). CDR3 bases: TGTGCCAGCAGCAAGACACCAGTAGAGACCCAGTGCTTC. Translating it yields CASSKTPVETQCF.